These 30 T cell receptor beta chains came from one sample sequenced in a study of blood T cell repertoires in COVID-19. Using immunoSEQ multiplex PCR, the repertoire was profiled, and TCRdb retains in-frame clones only, with some absent. The data show about 250,000 clones, over 75% seen once. The specimen was PBMCs or T cells enriched from blood (not recorded which). All receptors come from a man aged 18 to 35 who had recovered from COVID-19.

The CDR3 DNA is TGTGCCAGCACTCGACCTACAGGGGGCATAACTGAAGCTTTCTTT. This gives the protein CASTRPTGGITEAFF. The chain carries TRBV28 and TRBJ1-1; TRBD1 aligns across 9 bases. The CDR3 totals 15 residues. Per germline, CDR1 MDHEN and CDR2 SYDVKM. V lost 7 bases and J lost 5; bases outside the gene matches: 11.

As DNA, the CDR3 is TGTGCCTGGAGAGAGAACGGGGATCACTATGGCTACACCTTC. It specifies CAWRENGDHYGYTF. This chain connects TRBV30 to TRBJ1-2, with no clear D. V was cut by 3 bases and J by 3 bases, with 14 bases left in between. Germline loops: CDR1 GTSNPN, CDR2 SVGIG (reference sequence). This CDR3 has 14 amino acids.

The J gene is TRBJ1-6, the V gene TRBV27; the D gene is possibly TRBD1 (5 bases). The CDR3 covers 15 residues. Germline CDR1 MNHEY, CDR2 SMNVEV (reference sequence). V shed 3 bases and J shed 8 bases, with 14 bases lying between them. CDR3 in DNA: TGTGCCAGCAGTTTCCAGGGAAGAACGGATTCACCCCTCCACTTT. It is translated as CASSFQGRTDSPLHF.

This clone was detected a few times. The J gene is TRBJ1-3, the V gene TRBV3-1 (or the pseudogene TRBV3-2), with a weak D call TRBD1 (5 bases). Germline V gene lookup returns CDR1 LGHDT and CDR2 YNNKEL (reference sequence). The length of the CDR3 is 15 residues. V was cut by 0 bases and J by 2 bases, with 8 bases left in between. The CDR3 reads CASSQDGAAGNTIYF. The CDR3 DNA follows: TGTGCCAGCAGCCAAGATGGGGCGGCTGGAAACACCATATATTTT.

The rearrangement uses TRBV28 and TRBJ2-5; D might be TRBD2 (6 bases). Germline V gene lookup returns CDR1 MDHEN and CDR2 SYDVKM. This CDR3 contains 16 residues. The ends were cut back, 5 bases at V and 9 bases at J, with 25 bases in the middle. This CDR3 reads CASSTPGTHIREPQYF. The CDR3 DNA reads TGTGCCAGCAGTACCCCGGGGACTCACATACGGGAGCCCCAGTACTTC.

This rearrangement joins TRBV9 to TRBJ2-6; TRBD1 matches at 8 bases. The germline V gene encodes CDR1 SGDLS and CDR2 YYNGEE. CDR3 size: 17 residues. With 3 bases clipped from V and 0 bases from J, the junction kept 5 bases outside the gene matches. The CDR3 coding sequence is TGTGCCAGCAGCGCCGGGACAGGTTTCTCTGGGGCCAACGTCCTGACTTTC. It specifies CASSAGTGFSGANVLTF.

This clone was counted only a few times. The DNA for the CDR3 is TGTGCCAGCAGCCAATGGACAGAAAATGAAAAACTGTTTTTT. Translating gives CASSQWTENEKLFF. The V gene is TRBV3-1 (or the pseudogene TRBV3-2), the J gene TRBJ1-4; tentatively, D is TRBD1 (6 bases). The V end lost 2 bases, the J end lost 5 bases, and 9 bases lay between the germline ends. This CDR3 is 14 amino acids long. CDR1 is LGHDT and CDR2 is YNNKEL in the germline V gene (reference sequence).

This clone showed up just once. The chain is built from TRBV6-5 and TRBJ1-2; 8 bases agree with TRBD1. There are 15 residues in the CDR3. Germline V lookup: CDR1 MNHEY, CDR2 SVGAGI. V was clipped by 7 bases and J by 6 bases; unmatched bases: 13. The CDR3 protein is CASTPGGTLRNGYTF. The CDR3 DNA sequence: TGTGCCAGCACGCCAGGGGGCACTCTGAGGAATGGCTACACCTTC.

The chain couples TRBV7-9 to TRBJ2-1; 7 bases map to TRBD2. The germline V gene encodes CDR1 SEHNR and CDR2 FQNEAQ (reference sequence). There are 11 residues in the CDR3. Trimming at V came to 3 bases and at J to 12 bases, leaving 2 bases not matched to a gene. In DNA form, the CDR3 reads TGTGCCAGCAGCTTGGGCGGGAGGCAGTTCTTC. It translates to CASSLGGRQFF.

V gene TRBV5-1 combines with J gene TRBJ2-7, with 11 bases matching TRBD2. The J segment lost 5 bases and the V segment lost 4 bases, leaving 11 bases of the junction unmatched. Germline values: CDR1 SGHRS, CDR2 YFSETQ. There are 16 residues in the CDR3. CDR3 in DNA: TGCGCCAGCAGCCAGGTAGCGGGAGGGCCAGGAAACGAGCAGTACTTC. It translates to CASSQVAGGPGNEQYF. Based on the CDR3 plus reference TRBV5-1 and TRBJ2-7, the full variable domain is KAGVTQTPRYLIKTRGQQVTLSCSPISGHRSVSWYQQTPGQGLQFLFEYFSETQRNKGNFPGRFSGRQFSNSRSEMNVSTLELGDSALYLCASSQVAGGPGNEQYFGPGTRLTVT.

The V call is TRBV27, the J call TRBJ2-7, with a weak D call TRBD1 (6 bases). V was shortened by 5 bases and J by 4 bases, with 15 bases between the two germline ends. The CDR3 consists of 14 residues. From germline, CDR1 is MNHEY and CDR2 SMNVEV (reference sequence). This CDR3 is CASSLQTGNYEQYF. The CDR3 nucleotides read TGTGCCAGCAGTCTTCAGACAGGTAATTACGAGCAGTACTTC.

This chain connects TRBV6-4 to TRBJ2-7; TRBD2 agrees at 8 bases. V dropped 2 bases and J dropped 6; count of bases not matched to a gene: 12. Germline values: CDR1 MRHNA, CDR2 SNTAGT. The CDR3 consists of 16 residues. The CDR3 spells CASSDPAREGRVEQYF. The DNA of the CDR3 is TGTGCCAGCAGTGACCCCGCCCGGGAGGGCCGGGTCGAGCAGTACTTC.

The J gene is TRBJ2-7, the V gene TRBV6-5; tentatively, D is TRBD2 (5 bases). V gave up 2 bases and J gave up 2 bases, with 7 bases separating them. This CDR3 contains 13 residues. The germline gives CDR1 MNHEY, CDR2 SVGAGI. The CDR3 DNA sequence: TGTGCCAGCAGTTACACCGGGACCTACGAGCAGTACTTC. Residues: CASSYTGTYEQYF.

The rearrangement joins TRBV18 to TRBJ1-3, with a weak D call TRBD1 (5 bases). Germline assignment: CDR1 KGHSH and CDR2 LQKENI. The CDR3 contains 16 residues. V dropped 3 bases and J dropped 2 bases, with 14 bases sitting between them. Here the CDR3 reads CASSPLPAGTGNTIYF. The CDR3 DNA reads TGTGCCAGCTCACCCCTCCCGGCAGGGACTGGAAACACCATATATTTT.

CDR3: CAWRLGGIVYNEQFF. CDR3 DNA: TGTGCCTGGAGGCTCGGCGGGATCGTATACAATGAGCAGTTCTTC. This chain links TRBV30 with TRBJ2-1, with D tentatively TRBD2 (6 bases). Germline values: CDR1 GTSNPN, CDR2 SVGIG (reference sequence). Trimming cost V 3 bases and J 4 bases, with 16 bases left between them. The CDR3 loop spans 15 amino acids.

This rearrangement joins TRBV12-3 or TRBV12-4 to TRBJ1-6, with 9 nucleotides matching TRBD1. After removal of 5 bases from V and 10 bases from J, the junction contained 3 bases not matched to a gene. The CDR3 is made up of 13 amino acids. DNA of the CDR3: TGTGCCAGCAGTAGGGACAGGGACTCACCCCTCCACTTT. It is translated as CASSRDRDSPLHF.

The chain carries TRBV12-5 and TRBJ2-1, with TRBD2 identical over 14 bases. The CDR3 has 17 residues. With V trimmed by 1 base and J by 3 bases, 2 bases remained unmatched. The germline V gene encodes CDR1 LGHNT and CDR2 FRNRAP. The CDR3 spells CASGLETSGRVYNEQFF. CDR3 DNA: TGTGCTAGTGGTTTGGAGACTAGCGGGAGGGTCTACAATGAGCAGTTCTTC.

The chain carries TRBV7-9 and TRBJ1-3; 9 bases match TRBD1. This CDR3 contains 16 residues. Germline V gene lookup returns CDR1 SEHNR and CDR2 FQNEAQ (reference sequence). Unmatched junction bases numbered 14, after V lost 6 bases and J lost 8 bases. CDR3 bases: TGTGCCAGCAGTCACACCGGACAGGGGAGTAGAGACACCATATATTTT. Protein product: CASSHTGQGSRDTIYF.

This clone was observed once. The CDR3 loop is CASRQGTKNIQYF. DNA of the CDR3: TGTGCCAGCAGGCAGGGTACCAAAAACATTCAGTACTTC. This sequence joins TRBV28 and TRBJ2-4, with D possibly matching TRBD1 (5 bases). This CDR3 has 13 amino acids. CDR1 is MDHEN and CDR2 is SYDVKM in the germline V gene. The germline V and J ends were trimmed by 6 bases and 2 bases, with 8 bases remaining between them.

This chain joins TRBV5-1 and TRBJ2-2; TRBD2 matches 10 bases. Germline lookup yields CDR1 SGHRS and CDR2 YFSETQ. J lost 7 bases, V lost 4 bases, and 4 bases had no gene match. The CDR3 is 14 residues long. The CDR3 DNA sequence: TGCGCCAGCAGCCTAGCGGGAGAGGTCGGGGAGCTGTTTTTT. Translation gives CASSLAGEVGELFF.

In its sample, this clone was seen a few times. The genes are TRBV5-1 and TRBJ1-2; D remains unclear. There are 13 residues in the CDR3. The germline CDR1 and CDR2 sequences are SGHRS and YFSETQ. The V end was cut by 1 base, the J end by 0 bases, with 4 bases between. CDR3 coding DNA: TGCGCCAGCAGCTTGACTTCTAACTATGGCTACACCTTC. Its translation is CASSLTSNYGYTF.

The chain joins TRBV18 to TRBJ2-5; 7 bases align to TRBD2. V was pared by 5 bases and J by 5 bases, with 5 bases of the junction left unmatched. The CDR3 spans 13 residues. Germline V CDR1 and CDR2: KGHSH, LQKENI. As DNA, the CDR3 is TGTGCCAGCTCAAGCGGGAACTTGGAGACCCAGTACTTC. Protein product: CASSSGNLETQYF.

This chain connects TRBV2 to TRBJ2-3; perhaps TRBD2 as D (6 bases). The CDR3 sequence is 14 residues long. Trimming removed 6 bases at V and 3 bases at J, with 13 bases between. Germline V gene data show CDR1 as SNHLY and CDR2 as FYNNEI. CDR3 amino acids: CASREGLGTDTQYF. The DNA for the CDR3 is TGTGCCAGCAGGGAGGGGCTGGGTACAGATACGCAGTATTTT.

The chain joins TRBV30 to TRBJ1-1; 7 bases are shared with TRBD1. Germline lookup yields CDR1 GTSNPN and CDR2 SVGIG (reference sequence). The trim removed 4 bases at V and 1 base at J, leaving 3 bases unmatched. This CDR3 comprises 13 residues. CDR3 DNA: TGTGCCTGGACCTGGACAGGGAACACTGAAGCTTTCTTT. Its translation is CAWTWTGNTEAFF.

As for this clone: This sample includes further DNA sequences coding for the same CDR3. The rearrangement uses TRBV6-4 and TRBJ2-2, with D hard to call. CDR3 size: 13 residues. V lost 4 bases and J lost 2, with 5 bases in between. Germline V lookup: CDR1 MRHNA, CDR2 SNTAGT. CDR3 in DNA: TGTGCCAGCAGTGCTTCCAACACCGGGGAGCTGTTTTTT. Translating it yields CASSASNTGELFF.

This clone was observed once. The genes are TRBV15 and TRBJ2-4; D is unresolved. The CDR3 has 16 amino acids. Germline CDR1 LNHNV, CDR2 YYDKDF (reference sequence). Trimming stripped 3 bases from V and 0 bases from J, with 12 bases between. CDR3 in DNA: TGTGCCACCAGCAGTGGAGAGTTGTTAGCCAAAAACATTCAGTACTTC. Translating gives CATSSGELLAKNIQYF.

The chain has TRBV7-9 and TRBJ2-7; 13 bases align to TRBD2. This CDR3 is 19 amino acids long. Germline V gene data show CDR1 as SEHNR and CDR2 as FQNEAQ (reference sequence). Trimming took 5 bases from V and 4 from J; bases not matched to a gene: 17. CDR3 region: CASSPDPGLAGLGFYEQYF. The CDR3 nucleotides are TGTGCCAGCAGCCCCGACCCGGGACTAGCGGGACTGGGATTTTACGAGCAGTACTTC.

DNA of the CDR3: TGTGCCAGCAGTGCTCTATCATGGCTTAACCGGGACAGACGATTATTCGATACGCAGTATTTT. Translated: CASSALSWLNRDRRLFDTQYF. This sequence joins TRBV2 and TRBJ2-3, with TRBD1 identical over 7 bases. CDR3 length: 21 residues. V trimming: 4 bases; J trimming: 6 bases; junction bases outside the gene matches: 28. CDR1 is SNHLY and CDR2 is FYNNEI in the germline V gene.

The chain couples TRBV5-6 to TRBJ2-1; 13 bases line up with TRBD2. In germline, CDR1 is SGHDT, CDR2 YYEEEE. V was pared by 1 base and J by 9 bases, with 7 bases of the junction left unmatched. The CDR3 extends over 16 amino acids. The DNA for the CDR3 is TGTGCCAGCAGCTTGTCCCCTACTAGCGGGAGGGCTGAGCAGTTCTTC. It encodes CASSLSPTSGRAEQFF. Full variable domain (missing parts from reference TRBV5-6 and TRBJ2-1): DAGVTQSPTHLIKTRGQQVTLRCSPKSGHDTVSWYQQALGQGPQFIFQYYEEEERQRGNFPDRFSGHQFPNYSSELNVNALLLGDSALYLCASSLSPTSGRAEQFFGPGTRLTVL.

The rearrangement uses TRBV5-6 and TRBJ2-7, with TRBD1 matching over 8 bases. Germline values: CDR1 SGHDT, CDR2 YYEEEE. The trim removed 2 bases at V and 5 bases at J, leaving 3 bases unmatched. CDR3 length: 13 residues. CDR3 sequence (DNA): TGTGCCAGCAGCTTTACCAGGGGGCACGAGCAGTACTTC. Translated: CASSFTRGHEQYF.